A selection of T cell receptor beta chains follows, all from one sample in a study of OX40 agonist ivuxolimab in advanced cancers. Produced via immunoSEQ multiplex PCR; TCRdb's table is partial and in-frame only. This table holds about 73,000 clones, around nine tenths found once. This specimen was CD4+ or CD8+ T cells sorted from blood, taken in a trial of the OX40 agonist ivuxolimab. The source is an adult with an advanced solid tumor such as melanoma, head and neck, liver or kidney cancer. CDR3s include the opening cysteine and the closing phenylalanine or tryptophan. D genes are given only for firm matches. The size of a clone is reported for some rows only, either as once, few or many, or as a class for expanded clones.

d_call clone_size j_call v_call cdr3_nt cdr3_aa
. few TRBJ2-2 TRBV5-1 TGCGCCAGCAGCTTTGCCGGGGAGCTGTTTTTT CASSFAGELFF
TRBD1 medium-sized TRBJ1-4 TRBV2 TGTGCCAGCAGTTTCCGGGACAGGGTATACGAAAAACTGTTTTTT CASSFRDRVYEKLFF
TRBD1 once TRBJ1-5 TRBV7-8 TGTGCCAGCAGCCTGCGACAGGGGGCGGATCAGCCCCAGCATTTT CASSLRQGADQPQHF
. . TRBJ2-4 TRBV5-5 TGTGCCAGCAGCTTGGGTCGAGACGGAGTTGGGTACTTC CASSLGRDGVGYF
TRBD1 once TRBJ2-7 TRBV10-1 TGCGCCAGCAGCCTCCGGACAGGGAGAATCTACGAGCAGTACTTC CASSLRTGRIYEQYF
TRBD2 . TRBJ2-1 TRBV30 TGTGCCTGGGGACTAGCGGACAATGAGCAGTTCTTC CAWGLADNEQFF
TRBD1 . TRBJ2-7 TRBV2 TGTGCCAGCAGCGCAGGGGGTAGAACCTACGAGCAGTACTTC CASSAGGRTYEQYF
. . TRBJ1-5 TRBV10-3 TGTGCCATCAGTGATTCCAGGACGAGCAATCAGCCCCAGCATTTT CAISDSRTSNQPQHF
TRBD1 . TRBJ1-3 TRBV28 TGTGCCAGCAGTCCACAGGGACAGGTTGTCTCTGGAAACACCATATATTTT CASSPQGQVVSGNTIYF
TRBD2 . TRBJ2-5 TRBV5-4 TGTGCCAGCAGCTCTAGCGGGGGGTTCATGGAGACCCAGTACTTC CASSSSGGFMETQYF
. . TRBJ1-1 TRBV19 TGTGCCAGTAGTCGTTGGGGCGATGAAGCTTTCTTT CASSRWGDEAFF
. . TRBJ2-5 TRBV5-8 TGTGCCAGCAGCTCTGGGGGAGCAAGCCTAAGAGAGACCCAGTACTTC CASSSGGASLRETQYF
. . TRBJ2-7 TRBV7-6 TGTGCCAGCAGCTCTTCCAGAGACTCCTACGAGCAGTACTTC CASSSSRDSYEQYF
. . TRBJ1-5 TRBV29-1 TGCAGCGTTGGGGGAGGGAATCAGCCCCAGCATTTT CSVGGGNQPQHF
. . TRBJ2-7 TRBV5-6 TGTGCCAGCAGCTTGGTCGGCCCGTCCGAGCAGTACTTC CASSLVGPSEQYF
TRBD1 few TRBJ1-1 TRBV4-1 TGCGCCAGCAGCCAACCAATTACAGGGGGGAAGAATGCTTTCTTT CASSQPITGGKNAFF
TRBD2 . TRBJ2-7 TRBV4-1 TGCGCCAGCAGCCGAGAGGCTAGCGGACCCTACGAGCAGTACTTC CASSREASGPYEQYF
TRBD1 . TRBJ1-2 TRBV4-1 TGCGCCAGCAGCCACGACAGGGTTCCTGGCTACACCTTC CASSHDRVPGYTF
. once TRBJ2-3 TRBV7-9 TGTGCCAGCAGCTTAGCGGTGACCACAGATACGCAGTATTTT CASSLAVTTDTQYF
TRBD2 . TRBJ2-1 TRBV14 TGTGCCAGCAGCCGCCGGCGGGGGGCCACCTACAATGAGCAGTTCTTC CASSRRRGATYNEQFF
TRBD1 . TRBJ2-7 TRBV28 TGTGCCAGCAGACGCCCGGGACAGGGGGCGGGCGAGCAGTACTTC CASRRPGQGAGEQYF
. once TRBJ2-3 TRBV19 TGTGCCAGTAGTGACAGAGCCGGCACAGATACGCAGTATTTT CASSDRAGTDTQYF
TRBD1 . TRBJ1-2 TRBV9 TGTGCCAGCAGCCCCGGGACAGGGAACTATGGCTACACCTTC CASSPGTGNYGYTF
. . TRBJ1-2 TRBV6-5 TGTGCCAGCAGTTACACCGGTCTCTATGGCTACACCTTC CASSYTGLYGYTF
. . TRBJ2-2 TRBV5-1 TGCGCCAGCAGCTCCCAGGTGGGCACCGGGGAGCTGTTTTTT CASSSQVGTGELFF
TRBD2 . TRBJ2-2 TRBV27 TGTGCCAGCAGACCACTAGCGGGCACCGGGGAGCTGTTTTTT CASRPLAGTGELFF
TRBD1 . TRBJ1-5 TRBV2 TGTGCCAGCAGGGGAGGGACAGATAATCAGCCCCAGCATTTT CASRGGTDNQPQHF
. once TRBJ1-2 TRBV21-1 TGTGCCAGCAGCGTCCGAGCGGGTGACGGCTACACCTTC CASSVRAGDGYTF
. . TRBJ2-7 TRBV11-3 TGTGCCAGCAGCTTCGGGCCCACCTACGAGCAGTACTTC CASSFGPTYEQYF
. few TRBJ2-5 TRBV9 TGTGCCAGCAGCGCCGGCGGGACCCAGTACTTC CASSAGGTQYF
TRBD2 . TRBJ2-1 TRBV5-4 TGTGCCAGCAGCAGGACTAGCGGGGCCTACAATGAGCAGTTCTTC CASSRTSGAYNEQFF
. . TRBJ2-2 TRBV10-1 TGCGCCAGCAGTGAGGGGGCCGGGGAGCTGTTTTTT CASSEGAGELFF
. . TRBJ2-2 TRBV5-5 TGTGCCAGCAGCGCCGGCCCACGTTCACCCGGGGAGCTGTTTTTT CASSAGPRSPGELFF
TRBD1 . TRBJ1-1 TRBV2 TGTGCCAGCAGGGGGACAGGGGGCCAGACTGAAGCTTTCTTT CASRGTGGQTEAFF
. . TRBJ2-1 TRBV7-6 TGTGCCAGCAGTCGGACCACAGGGGAGCAGTTCTTC CASSRTTGEQFF
TRBD1 . TRBJ1-2 TRBV28 TGTGCCAGCAGTTTATACAGGGGTCCCTTTGGCTACACCTTC CASSLYRGPFGYTF
. . TRBJ2-7 TRBV5-6 TGTGCCAGCAGCTCTCAGGGGATCTCCTACGAGCAGTACTTC CASSSQGISYEQYF
TRBD2 . TRBJ2-1 TRBV7-6 TGTGCCAGCAGCTGGACTAGGGGTGAGCAGTTCTTC CASSWTRGEQFF
. few TRBJ1-5 TRBV6-1 TGTGCCAGCAGCTACGACGGAGTCAATCAGCCCCAGCATTTT CASSYDGVNQPQHF
TRBD1 . TRBJ1-1 TRBV5-1 TGCGCCAGCAGCCCCGGGACAGGGGGTAGGGTGAACACTGAAGCTTTCTTT CASSPGTGGRVNTEAFF
. . TRBJ2-7 TRBV6-5 TGTGCCAGCAAGACTGACAGGCCAAGCTCCTACGAGCAGTACTTC CASKTDRPSSYEQYF
. . TRBJ1-2 TRBV7-9 TGTGCCAGCAGCTTAGACGGACGGGGCTACACCTTC CASSLDGRGYTF
. once TRBJ1-5 TRBV6-9 TGTGCCAGCAGTCCAGGGCCAAGACAGCCTAGCAATCAGCCCCAGCATTTT CASSPGPRQPSNQPQHF
TRBD2 . TRBJ2-3 TRBV5-6 TGTGCCAGCAGTTGGGGGACTAGCGGGGGCACAGATACGCAGTATTTT CASSWGTSGGTDTQYF